The next 24 T cell receptor beta chains were all read from a single sample in a study of cytomegalovirus exposure and HLA in healthy donors. The PCR used 60 Vbeta and 13 Jbeta primers. TCRdb keeps only in-frame clones here, not all; method: immunoSEQ multiplex PCR. Its listing shows some 120,000 clones. The sequenced sample consisted of PBMCs. The receptor set was obtained from a man between 18 and 35 years old in good health and CMV-seronegative.

The chain couples TRBV19 to TRBJ2-3, with a weak D call TRBD1 (5 bases). Between the trimmed V and J ends, which lost 5 bases and 10 bases, there was a span of 22 bases. This CDR3 has 15 amino acids. Germline lookup yields CDR1 LNHDA and CDR2 SQIVND (reference sequence). As DNA, the CDR3 is TGTGCCAGTAGTCCTAAGGGCGTGGGGCAGATGGCGCAGTATTTT. This gives the protein CASSPKGVGQMAQYF.

This sequence joins TRBV7-2 and TRBJ2-1; 8 bases map to TRBD1. Germline assignment: CDR1 SGHTA and CDR2 FQGNSA. The V and J ends lost 1 base and 4 bases, in that order; junction bases with no gene match: 3. This CDR3 region has 15 residues. CDR3 sequence (DNA): TGTGCCAGCAGCTTAGGGACAGGGATGTACAATGAGCAGTTCTTC. This codes for CASSLGTGMYNEQFF.

V usage is TRBV6-5 and J usage is TRBJ2-3; D is possibly TRBD2 (6 bases). The CDR3 runs to 15 residues. V shed 4 bases and J shed 2 bases, with 13 bases lying between them. CDR1 and CDR2 (germline): MNHEY, SVGAGI. The CDR3 nucleotides read TGTGCCAGCAGTTTAGTCGGGGGTAACACAGATACGCAGTATTTT. It translates to CASSLVGGNTDTQYF.

J is TRBJ1-1 and V is TRBV18; D not certain. V was trimmed by 2 bases and J by 1 base, leaving 5 bases between them. The CDR3 runs to 13 residues. Germline V gene data show CDR1 as KGHSH and CDR2 as LQKENI. CDR3 loop: CASSPNRNTEAFF. CDR3 in DNA: TGTGCCAGCTCACCAAATCGGAACACTGAAGCTTTCTTT.

The chain carries TRBV10-3 and TRBJ1-1; TRBD1 is a possible D gene (6 bases). V shed 8 bases and J shed 2 bases, with 18 bases lying between them. Germline CDR1 ENHRY, CDR2 SYGVKD. CDR3 length: 15 amino acids. The CDR3 DNA follows: TGTGCCATCTCAGGGGATCCTTCCTTAAACACTGAAGCTTTCTTT. Protein sequence: CAISGDPSLNTEAFF.

The chain joins TRBV6-1 to TRBJ1-5; 7 nucleotides agree with TRBD1. The CDR3 is 14 amino acids. Per the germline V gene, CDR1 is MNHNS and CDR2 is SASEGT. V was clipped by 6 bases and J by 6 bases; unmatched bases: 8. The CDR3, as DNA: TGTGCCAGCAGAGAGGGGGCTCTGGGTCAGCCCCAGCATTTT. The encoded protein is CASREGALGQPQHF.

Of note for this clone: One end of the junction is discordant with germline, which a read error may explain. The gene calls are TRBV30 and TRBJ2-1, with 9 bases that match TRBD2. Germline CDR1 GTSNPN, CDR2 SVGIG (reference sequence). The CDR3 is made up of 15 amino acids. DNA for the CDR3: TGTGCCATTAGCGGGGGACCGAGCTCCGACAATGAGCAGTTCTTC. Its protein product is CAISGGPSSDNEQFF. Full variable domain (rest looked up from reference TRBV30 and TRBJ2-1): SQTIHQWPATLVQPVGSPLSLECTVEGTSNPNLYWYRQAAGRGLQLLFYSVGIGQISSEVPQNLSASRPQDRQFILSSKKLLLSDSGFYLCAISGGPSSDNEQFFGPGTRLTVL.

The chain joins TRBV7-3 to TRBJ1-1; 11 bases fit TRBD1. The junction had 2 bases not matched to a gene; V was cut back by 0 bases and J by 5 bases. Germline CDR1 is SGHTA and CDR2 is FQGTGA. The CDR3 contains 15 residues. DNA of the CDR3: TGTGCCAGCAGCTTAACGGGGACAGGGGGTACTGAAGCTTTCTTT. Its protein is CASSLTGTGGTEAFF.

The chain is built from TRBV10-1 and TRBJ2-1; 9 bases agree with TRBD2. CDR3 size: 15 residues. Germline V gene lookup returns CDR1 WNHNN and CDR2 SYGVQD (reference sequence). Trimming at V came to 10 bases and at J to 5 bases, leaving 12 bases not matched to a gene. CDR3 region: CATKKTSGVNNEQFF. The CDR3 DNA sequence: TGCGCCACCAAGAAGACTAGCGGTGTAAACAATGAGCAGTTCTTC.

This chain links TRBV30 with TRBJ2-7; no clear D. V was cut by 0 bases and J by 7 bases, with 7 bases left in between. This CDR3 spans 11 amino acids. Germline V CDR1 and CDR2: GTSNPN, SVGIG (reference sequence). This chain's CDR3 is CAWSVLLEQYF. DNA of the CDR3: TGTGCCTGGAGTGTTTTGTTAGAGCAGTACTTC.

The rearrangement uses TRBV7-9 and TRBJ1-1; 7 bases map to TRBD1. Germline-derived CDR1 and CDR2 are SEHNR and FQNEAQ (reference sequence). Trimming at V came to 5 bases and at J to 0 bases, leaving 3 bases not matched to a gene. The CDR3 extends over 14 amino acids. The CDR3 here is CASSLQGMNTEAFF. The CDR3 DNA reads TGTGCCAGCAGCCTACAGGGGATGAACACTGAAGCTTTCTTT.

The genes are TRBV30 and TRBJ1-1; maybe TRBD1 (5 bases). Trimming took 2 bases from V and 10 from J, leaving 14 bases between them. CDR3 size: 12 residues. CDR1 GTSNPN and CDR2 SVGIG come from the germline V gene (reference sequence). For the CDR3, the DNA is TGTGCCTGGAGTACCCATGGGGGGGGAGCTTTCTTT. Its translation: CAWSTHGGGAFF.

This rearrangement joins TRBV6-1 to TRBJ1-2; 8 bases are shared with TRBD1. The CDR3 contains 17 residues. The V and J ends lost 4 bases and 5 bases, in that order; junction bases with no gene match: 15. The germline V gene has CDR1 MNHNS and CDR2 SASEGT. The CDR3 DNA is TGTGCCAGCAGTGGAGACAGGGGCGTAAACAGTTTTTATGGCTACACCTTC. Residues: CASSGDRGVNSFYGYTF.

The genes are TRBV18 and TRBJ1-3; maybe TRBD1 (5 bases). V lost 4 bases to trimming and J lost 8 bases, with 12 bases between them. In germline, CDR1 is KGHSH, CDR2 LQKENI. This CDR3 is 13 amino acids long. CDR3 DNA: TGTGCCAGCTCACGAGAGACAGAAGACACCATATATTTT. It is translated as CASSRETEDTIYF.

The chain has TRBV14 and TRBJ1-1, with TRBD1 matching 7 bases. This CDR3 has 14 residues. Germline CDR1 SGHDN, CDR2 FVKESK. The trim removed 5 bases at V and 4 bases at J, leaving 7 bases unmatched. The CDR3: CASSYARGFTEAFF. The CDR3 region has the DNA TGTGCCAGCAGCTACGCCAGGGGGTTCACTGAAGCTTTCTTT. The full variable domain, with the rest looked up from reference TRBV14 and TRBJ1-1, is EAGVTQFPSHSVIEKGQTVTLRCDPISGHDNLYWYRRVMGKEIKFLLHFVKESKQDESGMPNNRFLAERTGGTYSTLKVQPAELEDSGVYFCASSYARGFTEAFFGQGTRLTVV.

V and J are TRBV4-1 and TRBJ2-7; D possibly corresponds to TRBD2 (6 bases). Looked up from germline, CDR1 is MGHRA and CDR2 is YSYEKL. Trimming pared 4 bases from V and 3 bases from J, leaving 19 bases between. This CDR3 is 16 amino acids long. The DNA for the CDR3 is TGCGCCAGCAGCCCCCTTAGCGGCGGGGCCTACTACGAGCAGTACTTC. Amino acid sequence: CASSPLSGGAYYEQYF.

V and J are TRBV10-1 and TRBJ2-7; 12 nucleotides line up with TRBD2. Germline lookup yields CDR1 WNHNN and CDR2 SYGVQD (reference sequence). With V trimmed by 8 bases and J by 6 bases, 8 bases remained unmatched. CDR3 size: 14 residues. In nucleotides, the CDR3 is TGCGCCAGCCCGACTAGCGGGAGTAGCGGCGAGCAGTACTTC. This codes for CASPTSGSSGEQYF.

V is TRBV27 and J is TRBJ1-2, with D perhaps matching TRBD1 (6 bases). Germline assignment: CDR1 MNHEY and CDR2 SMNVEV (reference sequence). The CDR3 sequence is 15 residues long. The ends were cut back, 3 bases at V and 8 bases at J, with 19 bases in the middle. The chain's CDR3 is CASSFQLTGMRGYTF. Here the CDR3 DNA reads TGTGCCAGCAGTTTCCAACTAACAGGGATGAGGGGCTACACCTTC.

This chain links TRBV4-1 with TRBJ1-2; TRBD1 is a possible D gene (5 bases). The CDR3 sequence is 15 residues long. The V end was cut by 4 bases, the J end by 1 base, with 13 bases between. Germline assignment: CDR1 MGHRA and CDR2 YSYEKL. In DNA, the CDR3 is TGCGCCAGCAGCCTAGAAAGACAGAGTAACTATGGCTACACCTTC. This sequence encodes CASSLERQSNYGYTF.

V is TRBV5-5 and J is TRBJ1-6; D possibly corresponds to TRBD1 (5 bases). The CDR3 has 13 residues. V was pared by 3 bases and J by 11 bases, with 12 bases between. Germline CDR1 is SGHKS and CDR2 is YYEKEE (reference sequence). In DNA form, the CDR3 reads TGTGCCAGCAGCTCTGACGACAGTACACCCCTCCACTTT. Translation: CASSSDDSTPLHF.

CDR3 sequence reads: CASSPGQGAWIGTEAFF. The DNA for the CDR3 is TGTGCCAGCTCACCAGGACAGGGGGCATGGATAGGCACTGAAGCTTTCTTT. The rearrangement uses TRBV18 and TRBJ1-1, with 11 bases lining up with TRBD1. V lost 2 bases and J lost 4; bases outside the gene matches: 9. Germline CDR1 reads KGHSH; CDR2 reads LQKENI. This CDR3 comprises 17 residues.

The rearrangement joins TRBV5-1 to TRBJ2-5, with D possibly matching TRBD2 (5 bases). The CDR3 has 15 residues. Germline CDR1 is SGHRS and CDR2 is YFSETQ. V was clipped by 0 bases and J by 2 bases, with 11 bases between them. The CDR3 region has the DNA TGCGCCAGCAGCTTGGATCGGGGAAATCAAGAGACCCAGTACTTC. Its protein product is CASSLDRGNQETQYF. Supplemented by reference TRBV5-1 and TRBJ2-5, the full variable domain reads KAGVTQTPRYLIKTRGQQVTLSCSPISGHRSVSWYQQTPGQGLQFLFEYFSETQRNKGNFPGRFSGRQFSNSRSEMNVSTLELGDSALYLCASSLDRGNQETQYFGPGTRLLVL.

DNA of the CDR3: TGTGCCAGCAGTTTCCGAGTCACGAACACTGAAGCTTTCTTT. It is translated as CASSFRVTNTEAFF. This chain links TRBV27 with TRBJ1-1; D is undetermined. Germline-derived CDR1 and CDR2 are MNHEY and SMNVEV (reference sequence). The CDR3 sequence is 14 residues long. Trimming removed 3 bases at V and 1 base at J, with 9 bases between.

The chain carries TRBV7-9 and TRBJ2-7; 7 bases are shared with TRBD2. Germline trimming cut 8 bases from V and 2 bases from J; bases unmatched to any gene: 6. Per germline, CDR1 SEHNR and CDR2 FQNEAQ (reference sequence). The CDR3 spans 13 residues. Here the CDR3 DNA reads TGTGCCAGCGGGCTAGCGGAGGCCTACGAGCAGTACTTC. Encoded protein: CASGLAEAYEQYF.